At least ten counts were recorded for the clone carrying this TCR beta chain. The antigen is not known. The entry originates in a study of naive and memory T cell subsets. CMV status came from CD4+ IFNgamma after overnight CMV lysate stimulation. CD4 T cells were positively selected, then CD8 T cells from the CD4-negative fraction. Two oligonucleotides, mixed equimolar, formed the beta constant-region primer covering TRBC1 and TRBC2. The ligated cDNA underwent four PCR rounds using SP2 and nested alpha and beta constant-region primers. TCRdb reprocessed the UMI-ligation and nested PCR reads via MiXCR and lists one record per CDR3 protein. The table shows some 82,000 distinct CDR3 sequences, with about 10% occurring only once. Deletions cut 7 bases from V and 8 bases from J, with 20 bases between. The CDR3 runs to 14 residues. The germline gives CDR1 MNHNY, CDR2 SVGAGI (reference sequence). Study-level results: TCR abundance followed a power law differing between naive and memory subsets. Naive repertoires, especially CD8, held a few larger clonotypes, possibly memory cells re-expressing CD45RA.

The sequenced sample was naive CD8+ T cells from blood. The rearrangement joins TRBV6-6 to TRBJ1-2; unclear D gene. The clonotype was recovered from a human donor in good health. CDR3 region: CASNHKLPGLGYTF. In DNA, the CDR3 is TGTGCCAGCAATCACAAGCTGCCCGGGTTGGGCTACACCTTC.